This TCR beta chain was documented in a study of T cell responses to AZD1222 COVID-19 vaccine. The overall study: Second-dose timings of about 4 or about 12 weeks were pooled.

This clone is a singleton in its sample. Its antigen is currently unknown. The junction had 3 bases not matched to a gene; V was cut back by 0 bases and J by 5 bases. Germline assignment: CDR1 KGHSH and CDR2 LQKENI. The CDR3 consists of 15 residues. Study-level points and caveats: Only six individuals given AZD1222 were seropositive at baseline. Epitopes outside B.1.351 and B.1.1.7 mutated regions reportedly drew nearly half of spike TCRs. CD4 TCRs covered the whole spike, strongest at regions 160-218 and 743-854.

Profiling relied on immunoSEQ multiplex PCR, and the TCRdb table lists in-frame clones only, not all of them. Found here are 120,000 or so clones, 75% to 90% of them singletons; the top ten hold over 5.5%. V is TRBV18 and J is TRBJ2-1; 8 positions match TRBD1. The receptor was derived from an adult in good health. The specimen comprised peripheral blood, sampled on day 0 of AZD1222 vaccination. The CDR3 nucleotides are TGTGCCAGCTCACCACCAGGGACAGGCAACAATGAGCAGTTCTTC. This translates into CASSPPGTGNNEQFF.